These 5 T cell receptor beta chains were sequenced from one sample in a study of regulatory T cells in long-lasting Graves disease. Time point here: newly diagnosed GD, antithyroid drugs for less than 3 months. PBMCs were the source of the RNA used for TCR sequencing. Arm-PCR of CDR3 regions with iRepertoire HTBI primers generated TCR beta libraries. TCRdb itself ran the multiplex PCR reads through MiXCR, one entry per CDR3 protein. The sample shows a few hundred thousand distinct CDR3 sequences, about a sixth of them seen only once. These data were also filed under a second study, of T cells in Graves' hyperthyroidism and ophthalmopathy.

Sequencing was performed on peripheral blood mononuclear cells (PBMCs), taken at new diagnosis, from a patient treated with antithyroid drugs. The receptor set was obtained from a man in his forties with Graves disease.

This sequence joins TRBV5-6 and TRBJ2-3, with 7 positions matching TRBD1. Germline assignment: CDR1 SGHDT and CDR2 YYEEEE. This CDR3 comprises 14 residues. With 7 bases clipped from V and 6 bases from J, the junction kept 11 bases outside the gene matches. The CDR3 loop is CASGVDRRPDTQYF. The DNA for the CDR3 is TGTGCCAGCGGCGTGGACAGGAGGCCGGATACGCAGTATTTT. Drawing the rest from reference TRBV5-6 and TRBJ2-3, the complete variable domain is DAGVTQSPTHLIKTRGQQVTLRCSPKSGHDTVSWYQQALGQGPQFIFQYYEEEERQRGNFPDRFSGHQFPNYSSELNVNALLLGDSALYLCASGVDRRPDTQYFGPGTRLTVL.

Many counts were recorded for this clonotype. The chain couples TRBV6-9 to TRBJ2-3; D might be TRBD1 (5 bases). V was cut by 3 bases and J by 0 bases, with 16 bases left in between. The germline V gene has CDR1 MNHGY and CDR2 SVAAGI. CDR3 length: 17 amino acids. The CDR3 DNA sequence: TGTGCCAGCAGTTACTCGAAGCAGCCAGGGAGCACAGATACGCAGTATTTT. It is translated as CASSYSKQPGSTDTQYF.

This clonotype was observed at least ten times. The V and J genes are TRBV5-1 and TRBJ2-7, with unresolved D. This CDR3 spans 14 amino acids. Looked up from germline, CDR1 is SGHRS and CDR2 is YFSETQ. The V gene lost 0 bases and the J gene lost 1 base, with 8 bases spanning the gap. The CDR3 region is CASSLDSGSYEQYF. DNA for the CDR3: TGCGCCAGCAGCTTGGACAGTGGATCCTACGAGCAGTACTTC.

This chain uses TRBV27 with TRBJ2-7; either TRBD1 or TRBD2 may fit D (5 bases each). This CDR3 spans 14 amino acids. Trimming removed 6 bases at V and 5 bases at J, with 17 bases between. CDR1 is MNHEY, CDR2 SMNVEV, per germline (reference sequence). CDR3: CASSRGRDTHEQYF. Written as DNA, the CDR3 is TGTGCCAGCAGCCGGGGCAGGGATACTCACGAGCAGTACTTC.

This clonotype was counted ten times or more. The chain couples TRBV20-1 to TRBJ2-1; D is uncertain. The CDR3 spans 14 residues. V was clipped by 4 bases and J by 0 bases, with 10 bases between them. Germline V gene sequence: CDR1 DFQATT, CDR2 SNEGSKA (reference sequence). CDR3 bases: TGCAGTGCTAACCAGCAGAGCTCCTACAATGAGCAGTTCTTC. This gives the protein CSANQQSSYNEQFF.